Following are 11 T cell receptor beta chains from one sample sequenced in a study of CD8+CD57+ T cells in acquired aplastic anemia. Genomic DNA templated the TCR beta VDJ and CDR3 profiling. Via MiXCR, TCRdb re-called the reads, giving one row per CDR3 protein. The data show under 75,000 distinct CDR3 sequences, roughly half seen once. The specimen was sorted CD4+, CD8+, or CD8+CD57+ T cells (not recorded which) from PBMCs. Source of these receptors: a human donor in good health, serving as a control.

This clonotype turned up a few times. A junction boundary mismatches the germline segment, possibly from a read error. CDR3 sequence reads: CVSSLGQVEVRNTEAFF. The DNA of the CDR3 is TGTGTCAGCAGCTTAGGACAGGTCGAGGTGCGGAACACTGAAGCTTTCTTT. V is TRBV11-2 and J is TRBJ1-1; 7 nucleotides align to TRBD1. Germline-derived CDR1 and CDR2 are SGHAT and FQNNGV. The CDR3 spans 17 residues.

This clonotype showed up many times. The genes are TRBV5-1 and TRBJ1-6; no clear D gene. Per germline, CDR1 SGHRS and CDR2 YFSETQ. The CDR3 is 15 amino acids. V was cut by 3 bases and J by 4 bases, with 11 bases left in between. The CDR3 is CASSSEANYNSPLHF. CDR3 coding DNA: TGCGCCAGCAGCTCAGAGGCTAATTATAATTCACCCCTCCACTTT. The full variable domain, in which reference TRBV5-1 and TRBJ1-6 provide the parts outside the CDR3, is KAGVTQTPRYLIKTRGQQVTLSCSPISGHRSVSWYQQTPGQGLQFLFEYFSETQRNKGNFPGRFSGRQFSNSRSEMNVSTLELGDSALYLCASSSEANYNSPLHFGNGTRLTVT.

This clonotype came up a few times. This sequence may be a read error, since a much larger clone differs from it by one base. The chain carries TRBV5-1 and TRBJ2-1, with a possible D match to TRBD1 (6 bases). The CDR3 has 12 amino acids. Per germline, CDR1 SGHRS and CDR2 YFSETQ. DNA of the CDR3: TGCGCCAGCAGCTTGGTGTCAGGGGCCGAGCTCTTC. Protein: CASSLVSGAELF. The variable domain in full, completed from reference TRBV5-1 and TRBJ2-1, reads KAGVTQTPRYLIKTRGQQVTLSCSPISGHRSVSWYQQTPGQGLQFLFEYFSETQRNKGNFPGRFSGRQFSNSRSEMNVSTLELGDSALYLCASSLVSGAELFGPGTRLTVL.

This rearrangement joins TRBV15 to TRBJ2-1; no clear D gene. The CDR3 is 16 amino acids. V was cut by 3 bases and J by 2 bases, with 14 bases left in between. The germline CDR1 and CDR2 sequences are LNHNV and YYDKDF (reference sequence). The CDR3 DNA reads TGTGCCACCAGCAGCTCCGAATCCCACACCTACAATGAGCAGTTCTTC. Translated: CATSSSESHTYNEQFF. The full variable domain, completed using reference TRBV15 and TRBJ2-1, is DAMVIQNPRYQVTQFGKPVTLSCSQTLNHNVMYWYQQKSSQAPKLLFHYYDKDFNNEADTPDNFQSRRPNTSFCFLDIRSPGLGDTAMYLCATSSSESHTYNEQFFGPGTRLTVL.

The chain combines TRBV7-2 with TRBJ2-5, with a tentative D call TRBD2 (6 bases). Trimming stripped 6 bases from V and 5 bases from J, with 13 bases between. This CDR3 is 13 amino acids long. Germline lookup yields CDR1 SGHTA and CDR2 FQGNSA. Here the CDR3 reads CASSRSGLETQYF. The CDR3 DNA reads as TGTGCCAGCAGTCGTAGCGGTTTGGAGACCCAGTACTTC. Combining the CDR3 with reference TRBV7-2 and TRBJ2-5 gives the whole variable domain GAGVSQSPSNKVTEKGKDVELRCDPISGHTALYWYRQSLGQGLEFLIYFQGNSAPDKSGLPSDRFSAERTGGSVSTLTIQRTQQEDSAVYLCASSRSGLETQYFGPGTRLLVL.

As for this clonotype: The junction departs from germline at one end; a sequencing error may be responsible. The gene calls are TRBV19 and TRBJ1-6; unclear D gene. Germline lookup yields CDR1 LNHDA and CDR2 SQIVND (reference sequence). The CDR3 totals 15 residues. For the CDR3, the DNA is TGTGCCCGTAGTGTAGCGGGAGTCGGTAATTCACCCCTCCACTTT. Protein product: CARSVAGVGNSPLHF.

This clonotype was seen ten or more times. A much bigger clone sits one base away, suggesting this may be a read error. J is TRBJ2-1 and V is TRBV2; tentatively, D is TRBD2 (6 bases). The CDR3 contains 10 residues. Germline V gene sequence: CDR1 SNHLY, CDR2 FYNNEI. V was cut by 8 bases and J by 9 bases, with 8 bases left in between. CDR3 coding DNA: TGTGCCAGCGGGGACTGTGAGCAGTTCTTC. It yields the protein CASGDCEQFF. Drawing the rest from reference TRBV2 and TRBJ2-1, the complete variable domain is EPEVTQTPSHQVTQMGQEVILRCVPISNHLYFYWYRQILGQKVEFLVSFYNNEISEKSEIFDDQFSVERPDGSNFTLKIRSTKLEDSAMYFCASGDCEQFFGPGTRLTVL.

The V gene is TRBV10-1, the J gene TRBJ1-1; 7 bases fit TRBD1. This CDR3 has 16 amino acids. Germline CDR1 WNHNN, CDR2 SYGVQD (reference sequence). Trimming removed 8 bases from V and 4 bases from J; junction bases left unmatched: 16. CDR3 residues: CASGRDRDGKATEAFF. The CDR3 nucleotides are TGCGCCAGCGGACGCGACAGGGACGGTAAGGCCACTGAAGCTTTCTTT.

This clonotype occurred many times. The CDR3 DNA sequence: TGTGCCAGTCGACGCAGCCTAGCGGAAAACACCGGGGAGCTGTTTTTT. It encodes CASRRSLAENTGELFF. The chain links TRBV19 to TRBJ2-2; 7 bases are shared with TRBD2. The germline gives CDR1 LNHDA, CDR2 SQIVND (reference sequence). V dropped 8 bases and J dropped 2; count of bases not matched to a gene: 11. The CDR3 is made up of 16 amino acids.

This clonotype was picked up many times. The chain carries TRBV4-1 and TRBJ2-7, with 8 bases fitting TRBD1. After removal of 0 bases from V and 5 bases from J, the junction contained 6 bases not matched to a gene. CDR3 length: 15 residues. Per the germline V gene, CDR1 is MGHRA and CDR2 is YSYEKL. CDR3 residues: CASSQERTGFDEQYF. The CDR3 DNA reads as TGCGCCAGCAGCCAAGAAAGGACAGGGTTCGACGAGCAGTACTTC.

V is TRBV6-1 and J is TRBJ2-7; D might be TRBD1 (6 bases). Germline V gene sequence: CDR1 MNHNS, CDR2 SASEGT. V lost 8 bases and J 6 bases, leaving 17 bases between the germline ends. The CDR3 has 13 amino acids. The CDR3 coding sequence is TGTGCCAGCGGTATCGCCGGGACACCCGAGCAGTACTTC. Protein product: CASGIAGTPEQYF.